The present T cell receptor beta chain was sequenced within a study of CD8 T cells in ankylosing spondylitis. Regarding the study as a whole: Reports of some motif variants in reactive arthritis synovial fluid and blood predate this one. Several highly homologous variants formed a TCR beta motif that appeared characteristic of ankylosing spondylitis blood. Clones that were linked to disease were CD8+ and were relatively rare in peripheral blood. The study looked at matched synovial fluid samples from ankylosing spondylitis patients. Disease-linked clones were reported to be significantly enriched there.

Quantitative 5'-RACE with molecular barcodes was used to make the TCR beta libraries. TCRdb fed the 5' RACE reads into MiXCR, producing one record per CDR3 protein. Of some 840,000 distinct CDR3 sequences in the sample, about 10% were seen once. This clonotype was detected a few times. Its antigen is as yet unknown. With 10 bases clipped from V and 8 bases from J, the junction kept 9 bases outside the gene matches. This CDR3 comprises 14 residues. Germline CDR1 reads LGHNT; CDR2 reads FRNRAP. Material: blood, either unsorted or a sorted T cell fraction (not recorded which). This TCR came from a male donor with ankylosing spondylitis. The chain links TRBV12-5 to TRBJ2-1, with 12 bases identical to TRBD1. The CDR3 sequence: CANDHRDRGHEQFF. In DNA form, the CDR3 reads TGTGCTAATGATCACCGGGACAGGGGGCATGAGCAGTTCTTC.